This T cell receptor beta chain was profiled in a study of T cell responses to AZD1222 COVID-19 vaccine. The overall study: Pooled together were second doses at about 4 or about 12 weeks.

The protocol was immunoSEQ multiplex PCR, while the TCRdb copy is restricted to in-frame clones and leaves out a portion. The sample lists about 85,000 clones; roughly 90% were seen once. Of note for this clone: Its antigen is unknown.

The CDR3 is 15 amino acids. V trimming: 0 bases; J trimming: 5 bases; junction bases outside the gene matches: 7. CDR1 and CDR2 from the germline V gene are SGHRS and YFSETQ. Broader study findings: Targets within unmutated variant regions were reportedly found for nearly half of spike-specific TCRs. Possibly, clonal diversity was underestimated; donors were largely white British and included more females. Following two doses of AZD1222, Spike-specific TCR breadth and depth rose.

The sample was peripheral blood, taken on day 0 of AZD1222 vaccination. This clonotype originated in an adult in good health. V is TRBV5-1 and J is TRBJ2-7; 8 bases fit TRBD1. CDR3 sequence (DNA): TGCGCCAGCAGCTTGGGTGGACAGGGTGGCGACGAGCAGTACTTC. This encodes CASSLGGQGGDEQYF.